Sequencing of this T cell receptor beta chain was carried out in a study of blood T cells in healthy people across ages. About the study: About one barcoded beta molecule per two T cells was captured by template switching. Study outcomes and limitations: The study found TCR beta diversity correlated strongly with naive T cell percentage.

Staff drew around 10 milliliters of peripheral blood from each donor. Samples each had at least 5.5 micrograms of total RNA extracted. PCR was performed a second time for 7 to 11 cycles using a sample-barcoded 5' primer and a J-beta primer mix. TCRdb redid the calling of the 5' RACE reads with MiXCR, one entry per CDR3 protein. The data show approximately 800,000 distinct CDR3 sequences, more than 50% seen once. Concerning this clonotype itself: Its antigen is currently unknown.

The CDR3 spans 14 residues. Germline CDR1 is ENHRY and CDR2 is SYGVKD. The TCR originated in a man aged 35-49 years in good health. The sequenced sample consisted of blood. The chain carries TRBV10-3 and TRBJ2-4; perhaps D is TRBD1 or TRBD2 (5 bases each). The better agreement between TRBJ2-7 and the DNA end casts doubt on the J call. The CDR3 sequence: CAISGGTGSYEQYF. The CDR3 DNA is TGTGCCATCAGTGGGGGGACGGGAAGCTACGAGCAGTACTTC.